This is a list of T cell receptor beta chains from one sample in a study of cytomegalovirus exposure and HLA in healthy donors. TCRdb keeps only in-frame clones here, not all; method: immunoSEQ multiplex PCR. The sample includes fewer than 400,000 clones, 88% of them seen just once. The sequencing sample was made of PBMCs. The source of these receptors is a man aged 30 to 45 in good health and CMV-seronegative. Each CDR3 is given with its conserved first and last residue. Each record gives: CDR3 protein, CDR3 DNA, V gene, D gene, J gene, clone size. D genes are given only for firm matches. Part of the rows lack a size; the others show once, few, many or a class for expanded clones.

cdr3_aa: CASSGQTRPPHF; cdr3_nt: TGTGCCAGCAGTGGACAGACAAGGCCCCCCCACTTT; v_call: TRBV6-6; d_call: -; j_call: TRBJ1-6; clone_size: -
cdr3_aa: CVRSLGKRYYEQYF; cdr3_nt: TGTGTCAGAAGCTTAGGCAAGAGATATTACGAGCAGTACTTC; v_call: TRBV7-5; d_call: -; j_call: TRBJ2-7; clone_size: -
cdr3_aa: CASSLRGSYGYTF; cdr3_nt: TGTGCCAGCAGTTTGAGGGGGTCCTATGGCTACACCTTC; v_call: TRBV27; d_call: -; j_call: TRBJ1-2; clone_size: -
cdr3_aa: CASSLTSDRGGNQPQHF; cdr3_nt: TGTGCCAGCTCACTTACCTCTGACAGGGGTGGCAATCAGCCCCAGCATTTT; v_call: TRBV18; d_call: TRBD1; j_call: TRBJ1-5; clone_size: -
cdr3_aa: CASSLQGDTGELFF; cdr3_nt: TGTGCCAGCAGCCTACAGGGCGACACCGGGGAGCTGTTTTTT; v_call: TRBV7-2; d_call: -; j_call: TRBJ2-2; clone_size: -
cdr3_aa: CASSEFSGTSGGYTQYF; cdr3_nt: TGTGCCAGCTCGGAGTTTTCCGGGACTAGCGGGGGTTATACGCAGTATTTT; v_call: TRBV18; d_call: TRBD2; j_call: TRBJ2-3; clone_size: -
cdr3_aa: CASSLAGVGSYEQYF; cdr3_nt: TGTGCCAGTAGTCTGGCGGGCGTAGGGTCCTACGAGCAGTACTTC; v_call: TRBV19; d_call: -; j_call: TRBJ2-7; clone_size: -
cdr3_aa: CSVDRVNTEAFF; cdr3_nt: TGCAGCGTTGACAGGGTGAACACTGAAGCTTTCTTT; v_call: TRBV29-1; d_call: -; j_call: TRBJ1-1; clone_size: -
cdr3_aa: CASSLAGGGNYGYTF; cdr3_nt: TGCGCCAGCAGCTTGGCAGGGGGCGGAAACTATGGCTACACCTTC; v_call: TRBV5-1; d_call: TRBD1; j_call: TRBJ1-2; clone_size: -
cdr3_aa: CASSYRPGGEKLFF; cdr3_nt: TGTGCCAGCAGCTACCGCCCGGGGGGTGAAAAACTGTTTTTT; v_call: TRBV5-6; d_call: -; j_call: TRBJ1-4; clone_size: -
cdr3_aa: CSAMRETQYF; cdr3_nt: TGCAGTGCTATGAGAGAGACCCAGTACTTC; v_call: TRBV20-1; d_call: -; j_call: TRBJ2-5; clone_size: -
cdr3_aa: CASSLYSTRPSYEQYF; cdr3_nt: TGTGCCAGCAGTTTATATTCGACTAGACCCTCCTACGAGCAGTACTTC; v_call: TRBV27; d_call: -; j_call: TRBJ2-7; clone_size: -
cdr3_aa: CASSDLAKNIQYF; cdr3_nt: TGTGCCAGCAGTGACTTAGCCAAAAACATTCAGTACTTC; v_call: TRBV6-1; d_call: -; j_call: TRBJ2-4; clone_size: -
cdr3_aa: CASSLTGNNEQFF; cdr3_nt: TGTGCCAGCAGTTTAACAGGGAACAATGAGCAGTTCTTC; v_call: TRBV27; d_call: -; j_call: TRBJ2-1; clone_size: -
cdr3_aa: CASLQGGYGYTF; cdr3_nt: TGTGCCAGCCTACAGGGTGGGTATGGCTACACCTTC; v_call: TRBV6-6; d_call: -; j_call: TRBJ1-2; clone_size: once
cdr3_aa: CASRLLETTGELFF; cdr3_nt: TGCGCCAGCAGGCTACTTGAAACCACCGGGGAGCTGTTTTTT; v_call: TRBV10-2; d_call: -; j_call: TRBJ2-2; clone_size: -
cdr3_aa: CASSKNTGLQTQYF; cdr3_nt: TGCGCCAGCAGCAAAAATACAGGGCTCCAGACCCAGTACTTC; v_call: TRBV5-1; d_call: -; j_call: TRBJ2-5; clone_size: -
cdr3_aa: CASSTGDRRYQPQHF; cdr3_nt: TGTGCCAGCAGCACCGGGGACAGACGGTATCAGCCCCAGCATTTT; v_call: TRBV7-8; d_call: TRBD1; j_call: TRBJ1-5; clone_size: -
cdr3_aa: CATSPGHSTNEKLFF; cdr3_nt: TGTGCCACCTCACCGGGACACTCAACTAATGAAAAACTGTTTTTT; v_call: TRBV6-6; d_call: -; j_call: TRBJ1-4; clone_size: -
cdr3_aa: CASSERGQGLGELFF; cdr3_nt: TGTGCCAGCAGTGAAAGGGGACAGGGTCTCGGGGAGCTGTTTTTT; v_call: TRBV2; d_call: TRBD1; j_call: TRBJ2-2; clone_size: -
cdr3_aa: CASSPLRNNQPQHF; cdr3_nt: TGTGCCAGCAGTCCGCTCAGGAACAATCAGCCCCAGCATTTT; v_call: TRBV27; d_call: -; j_call: TRBJ1-5; clone_size: -
cdr3_aa: CASSAGTGPGDEQFF; cdr3_nt: TGTGCCAGTAGTGCCGGGACAGGACCGGGGGATGAGCAGTTCTTC; v_call: TRBV19; d_call: TRBD1; j_call: TRBJ2-1; clone_size: -
cdr3_aa: CASSLAWGGNTEAFF; cdr3_nt: TGCGCCAGCAGCTTGGCCTGGGGGGGAAACACTGAAGCTTTCTTT; v_call: TRBV5-1; d_call: -; j_call: TRBJ1-1; clone_size: -
cdr3_aa: CAWRATGHMGDTQYF; cdr3_nt: TGTGCCTGGAGGGCGACAGGGCACATGGGAGATACGCAGTATTTT; v_call: TRBV30; d_call: TRBD1; j_call: TRBJ2-3; clone_size: -
cdr3_aa: CAISNPPGQWALGYTF; cdr3_nt: TGTGCCATCAGTAACCCCCCGGGACAGTGGGCGCTTGGCTACACCTTC; v_call: TRBV10-3; d_call: TRBD1; j_call: TRBJ1-2; clone_size: -
cdr3_aa: CASSPPQQGPTYEQYF; cdr3_nt: TGTGCCAGCTCACCACCCCAACAGGGCCCTACCTACGAGCAGTACTTC; v_call: TRBV18; d_call: -; j_call: TRBJ2-7; clone_size: -
cdr3_aa: CASSFSPTGAYEQYF; cdr3_nt: TGTGCCAGCAGTTTTAGCCCGACCGGGGCCTACGAGCAGTACTTC; v_call: TRBV7-6; d_call: -; j_call: TRBJ2-7; clone_size: -
cdr3_aa: CASSESGQGANSPLHF; cdr3_nt: TGCGCCAGCAGTGAGTCGGGACAGGGGGCAAATTCACCCCTCCACTTT; v_call: TRBV10-2; d_call: TRBD1; j_call: TRBJ1-6; clone_size: -
cdr3_aa: CASSQEKGANYGYTF; cdr3_nt: TGCGCCAGCAGCCAAGAGAAAGGGGCTAACTATGGCTACACCTTC; v_call: TRBV4-1; d_call: -; j_call: TRBJ1-2; clone_size: -
cdr3_aa: CASRGGQISFSTDTQYF; cdr3_nt: TGCGCCAGCAGAGGGGGCCAAATTTCTTTTAGCACAGATACGCAGTATTTT; v_call: TRBV5-1; d_call: TRBD1; j_call: TRBJ2-3; clone_size: -
cdr3_aa: CASSLAPSGANVLTF; cdr3_nt: TGTGCCAGCAGCTTAGCTCCTTCTGGGGCCAACGTCCTGACTTTC; v_call: TRBV7-6; d_call: -; j_call: TRBJ2-6; clone_size: once
cdr3_aa: CASSLLGTGNTEAFF; cdr3_nt: TGTGCCAGCTCACTACTAGGGACAGGGAACACTGAAGCTTTCTTT; v_call: TRBV18; d_call: TRBD1; j_call: TRBJ1-1; clone_size: -
cdr3_aa: CASSYRTGSSSNQPQHF; cdr3_nt: TGTGCCAGCAGCTACCGGACAGGGTCGAGTAGCAATCAGCCCCAGCATTTT; v_call: TRBV7-8; d_call: TRBD1; j_call: TRBJ1-5; clone_size: -
cdr3_aa: CASSTSGPGGVPQHF; cdr3_nt: TGTGCCAGTAGTACCTCGGGCCCGGGGGGGGTGCCCCAGCATTTT; v_call: TRBV19; d_call: -; j_call: TRBJ1-5; clone_size: -
cdr3_aa: CASSVRGSGANVLTF; cdr3_nt: TGTGCCAGCAGCGTGAGAGGCTCTGGGGCCAACGTCCTGACTTTC; v_call: TRBV9; d_call: -; j_call: TRBJ2-6; clone_size: -